This T cell receptor (beta chain) was retrieved from a study of cytotoxic CD8 clonotypes in ibrutinib-treated CLL. Overall study results and limits: Sampling schedules were unmatched across sustained-remission and progressing patients. Contraction or stability on treatment characterized the public clonotypes, which were uncommon.

The protocol was immunoSEQ multiplex PCR, while the TCRdb copy is restricted to in-frame clones and leaves out a portion. The sample records roughly 250,000 clones, roughly 70% being singletons. Comment on this clone: Its matching antigen is unknown.

The sample in question was PBMCs, obtained after 24 months of ibrutinib treatment. The sequence came from a human donor with chronic lymphocytic leukemia.

The CDR3: CASGTSRDNEQFF. CDR3 DNA: TGTGCCAGCGGGACTTCCCGTGACAATGAGCAGTTCTTC. The rearrangement uses TRBV19 and TRBJ2-1; tentative D call: TRBD2 (6 bases). Per the germline V gene, CDR1 is LNHDA and CDR2 is SQIVND (reference sequence). The CDR3 has 13 amino acids. V was pared by 9 bases and J by 5 bases, with 14 bases between.